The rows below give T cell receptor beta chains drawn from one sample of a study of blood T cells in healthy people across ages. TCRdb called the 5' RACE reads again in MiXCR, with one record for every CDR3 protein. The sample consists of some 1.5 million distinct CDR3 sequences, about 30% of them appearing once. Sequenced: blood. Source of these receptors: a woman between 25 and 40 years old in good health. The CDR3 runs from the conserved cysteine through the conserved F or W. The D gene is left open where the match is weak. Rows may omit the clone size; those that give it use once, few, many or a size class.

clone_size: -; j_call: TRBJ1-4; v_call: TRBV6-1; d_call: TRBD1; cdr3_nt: TGTGCCAGCAGGTGGACAGGGGGCGATGAAAAACTGTTTTTT; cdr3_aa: CASRWTGGDEKLFF
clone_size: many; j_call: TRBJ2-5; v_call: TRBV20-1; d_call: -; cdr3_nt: TGCAGTGCTAGCGCAGCGGGAGAGACCCAGTACTTC; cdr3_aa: CSASAAGETQYF
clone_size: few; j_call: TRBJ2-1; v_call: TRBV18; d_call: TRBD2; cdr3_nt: TGTGCCAGCTCACCGGTAGCGGGGGCCGGCAATGAGCAGTTCTTC; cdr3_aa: CASSPVAGAGNEQFF
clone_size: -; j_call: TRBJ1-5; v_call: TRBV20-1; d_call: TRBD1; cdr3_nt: TGCAGTGCGGCGTCCGGGACAGACATCAATCAGCCCCAGCATTTT; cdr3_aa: CSAASGTDINQPQHF
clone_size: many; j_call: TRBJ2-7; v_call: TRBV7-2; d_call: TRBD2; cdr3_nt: TGTGCCAGCAGCTTAACAGGACTAGCATCCGAGCAGTACTTC; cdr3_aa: CASSLTGLASEQYF
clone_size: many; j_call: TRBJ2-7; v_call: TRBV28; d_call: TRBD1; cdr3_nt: TGTGCCAGCGGGACAGCCTCCTACGAGCAGTACTTC; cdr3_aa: CASGTASYEQYF
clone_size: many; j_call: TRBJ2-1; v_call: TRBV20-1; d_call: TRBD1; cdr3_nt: TGCAGTGCTATTTCTAGGACAGGGGGTTACAATGAGCAGTTCTTC; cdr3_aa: CSAISRTGGYNEQFF
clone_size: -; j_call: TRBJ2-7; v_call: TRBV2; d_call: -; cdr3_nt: TGTGCCGGGACCAGGGACGTTGGCTACGAGCGGTACTTC; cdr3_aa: CAGTRDVGYERYF
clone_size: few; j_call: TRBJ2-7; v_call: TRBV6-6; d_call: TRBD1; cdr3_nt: TGTGCCAGCAGTTACCAGGGACAGGGAGGGAACGAGCGGTACTTC; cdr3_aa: CASSYQGQGGNERYF
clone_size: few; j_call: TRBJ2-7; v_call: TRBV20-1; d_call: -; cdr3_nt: TGCAGTGCTTACCCTAGCGCATCCTCCTACGAGCAGTACTTC; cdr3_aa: CSAYPSASSYEQYF
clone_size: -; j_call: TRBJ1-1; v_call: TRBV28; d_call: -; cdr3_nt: TGTGCCAGCAGTTTCGAAGTTCGGCGGGACACTGAAGCTTTCTTT; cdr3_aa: CASSFEVRRDTEAFF
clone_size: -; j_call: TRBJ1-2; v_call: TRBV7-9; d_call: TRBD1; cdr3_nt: TGTGCCAGCAGCTTAGCCACAGGGGCTGGCTACACCTTC; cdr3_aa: CASSLATGAGYTF
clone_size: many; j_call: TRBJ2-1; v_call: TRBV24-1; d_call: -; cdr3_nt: TGTGCCACCAGTGATTTCGGAAATGAGCAGTTCTTC; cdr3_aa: CATSDFGNEQFF
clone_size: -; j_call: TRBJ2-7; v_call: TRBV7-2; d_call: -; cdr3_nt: TGTGCCGGCAGCACGACCGGGGCGGGCTACGAGCAGTACTTC; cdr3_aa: CAGSTTGAGYEQYF
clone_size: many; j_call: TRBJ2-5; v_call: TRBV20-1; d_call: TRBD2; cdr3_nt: TGCAGTGCTGTCCTTGGGAGGGGAGAGACCCAGTACTTC; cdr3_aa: CSAVLGRGETQYF
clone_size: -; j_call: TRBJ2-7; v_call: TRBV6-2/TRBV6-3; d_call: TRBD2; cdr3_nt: TGTGCCAGCGACCGGGGGGGCCGAACCTACGAGCAGTACTTC; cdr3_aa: CASDRGGRTYEQYF
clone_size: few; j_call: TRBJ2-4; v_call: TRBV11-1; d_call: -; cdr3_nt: TGTGCCAGCAGCCCCCAGAAGGGTCTGATAGCCAAAAACATTCAGTACTTC; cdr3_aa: CASSPQKGLIAKNIQYF
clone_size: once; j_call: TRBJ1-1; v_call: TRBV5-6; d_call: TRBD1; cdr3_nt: TGTGCCAGCAGCTTGTTCTGGAGACAGGGAAACACTGAAGCTTTCTTT; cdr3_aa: CASSLFWRQGNTEAFF
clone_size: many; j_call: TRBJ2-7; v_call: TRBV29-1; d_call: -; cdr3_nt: TGCAGCGTTGAAGAAATGACAGCAGGTTCGGGGGAGCAGTACTTC; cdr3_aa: CSVEEMTAGSGEQYF
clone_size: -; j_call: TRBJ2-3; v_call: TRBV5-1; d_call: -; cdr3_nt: TGCGCCAGCAGCCCAGACGGGGGTAGCACAGATACGCAGTATTTT; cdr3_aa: CASSPDGGSTDTQYF
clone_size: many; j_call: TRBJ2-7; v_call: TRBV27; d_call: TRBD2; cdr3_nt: TGTGCCAGCAGTCCAGCGGGGGGGCGTAACTCCTACGAGCAGTACTTC; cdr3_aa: CASSPAGGRNSYEQYF
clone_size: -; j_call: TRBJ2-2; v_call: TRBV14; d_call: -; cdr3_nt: TGTGCCAGCAGCCGGATATCACCCGGGGAGCTGTTTTTT; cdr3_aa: CASSRISPGELFF
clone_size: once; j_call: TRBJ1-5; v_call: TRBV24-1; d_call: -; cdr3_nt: TGTGCCACCAGTGACTATTCGGGTCAGCCCCAGCATTTT; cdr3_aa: CATSDYSGQPQHF
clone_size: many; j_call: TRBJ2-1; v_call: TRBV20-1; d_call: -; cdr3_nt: TGCAGTGCTAGAGAGATAGGGGGTGCGGGGGAAGGCTCCTACAATGAGCAGTTCTTC; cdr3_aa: CSAREIGGAGEGSYNEQFF
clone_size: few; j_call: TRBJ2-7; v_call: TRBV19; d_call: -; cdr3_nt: TGTGCCAGTAGTGTCGCACGAAGTACCTACGAGCAGTACTTC; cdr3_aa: CASSVARSTYEQYF
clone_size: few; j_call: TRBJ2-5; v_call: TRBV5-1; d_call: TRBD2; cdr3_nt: TGCGCCAGCAGCATACTAGCGGGGGCCCTCGAGACCCAGTACTTC; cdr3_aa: CASSILAGALETQYF
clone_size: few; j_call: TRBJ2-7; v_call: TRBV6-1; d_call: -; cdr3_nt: TGTGCCAGCAGTGAAGGAAACCTCAGCTCCTACGAGCAGTACTTC; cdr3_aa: CASSEGNLSSYEQYF
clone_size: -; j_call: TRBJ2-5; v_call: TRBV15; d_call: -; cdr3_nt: TGTGCCACCAGCGGGGCAGCTCATTCCAATTCTGCCCAGTACTTC; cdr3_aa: CATSGAAHSNSAQYF
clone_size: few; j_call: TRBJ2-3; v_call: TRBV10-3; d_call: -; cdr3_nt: TGTGCCATCAAGACAGGGACAGGCGGGGGAGATACGCAGTATTTT; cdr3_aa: CAIKTGTGGGDTQYF
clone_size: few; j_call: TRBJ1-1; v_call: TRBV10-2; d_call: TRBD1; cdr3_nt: TGCGCCAGCAGTGGAGTCGGACAGGGTGATTGGGGGATCGGAGCTTTCTTT; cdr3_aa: CASSGVGQGDWGIGAFF
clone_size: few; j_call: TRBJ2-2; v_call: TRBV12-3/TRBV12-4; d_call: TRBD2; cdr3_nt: TGTGCCAGCAGTTTAGCGCTAAAAGCGGGGGTGCCCGGGGAGCTGTTTTTT; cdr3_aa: CASSLALKAGVPGELFF